This entry describes one T cell receptor beta chain. This record comes from a study of blood T cell repertoires in COVID-19. Background on the study: Sites in the United States, Italy and Spain provided acute and convalescent COVID-19 samples.

The authors' processing: Amplification of reference gene primers provided the estimated nucleated cell counts. Data came from immunoSEQ multiplex PCR; TCRdb stores just in-frame clones and leaves some out. From that table come the V and J calls and clone size; the DNA was used to work out D and trimming. The sample carries some 220,000 clones, 82% recorded once. Germline trimming cut 0 bases from V and 7 bases from J; bases unmatched to any gene: 15. The CDR3 is 18 residues long. Germline loops: CDR1 SGDLS, CDR2 YYNGEE. This sequence originates from a woman aged 65 to 85 with COVID-19, enrolled during active disease. The rearrangement uses TRBV9 and TRBJ2-1; 8 bases match TRBD1. Sequenced: peripheral blood. The CDR3 protein is CASSVDLQAGGARNEQFF. The CDR3 DNA is TGTGCCAGCAGCGTAGACCTCCAGGCAGGGGGCGCGAGGAATGAGCAGTTCTTC.